This T cell receptor (beta chain) was observed in a study of Graves' ophthalmopathy and Graves' hyperthyroidism. Stable hyperthyroidism referred to disease that showed no ophthalmopathy within 18 months of follow-up. PBMCs were obtained from approximately 10 ml of fresh peripheral blood. Broader study findings: A 13-signature model separated ophthalmopathy from stable hyperthyroidism, reaching less than 90% sensitivity and about 81% specificity cross-validated. It was with roughly 70% sensitivity and about 72% specificity that the model predicted ophthalmopathy progression.

This clonotype was recorded a few times. The antigen is unknown. Beta-chain TCR CDR3 regions were amplified from RNA transcripts. RT-PCR was first run with HTBI primers, then multiplex PCR in a second round. MiXCR, run by TCRdb on the multiplex PCR reads, gives a single entry per CDR3 protein. The sample has hundreds of thousands of distinct CDR3 sequences, about 24% seen once. This CDR3 comprises 13 residues. Germline-derived CDR1 and CDR2 are MNHNS and SASEGT. V was pared by 8 bases and J by 6 bases, with 17 bases between. Sequencing was done on a sample of peripheral blood. The sequence derives from a woman under 30 with stable Graves' hyperthyroidism. Some clones in this sample may be carry-over from other donors' samples. V gene TRBV6-1 combines with J gene TRBJ2-7; D may be TRBD1 (6 bases). CDR3: CASSKGEALEQYF. As DNA, the CDR3 is TGTGCCAGCTCAAAGGGGGAAGCCCTCGAGCAGTACTTC.